One T cell receptor (beta chain) is described in this entry. cDNA synthesis used the whole RNA isolate, giving expressed TCRB sequences. Assay used: immunoSEQ multiplex PCR; TCRdb lists only in-frame clones, some missing. The data hold about 900,000 clones, with 15% to 20% observed a single time. The data belong to a study of beta chain features in type 1 diabetes. The CDR3 spans 19 residues. Germline V CDR1 and CDR2: MNHNS, SASEGT. Trimming at V came to 0 bases and at J to 4 bases, leaving 13 bases not matched to a gene. The material sequenced was naive CD4+ T cells from blood. The sequence derives from a woman between 18 and 30 years old in good health. J is TRBJ2-1 and V is TRBV6-1; TRBD1 matches 9 bases. The CDR3 region has the DNA TGTGCCAGCAGTGAAGCTAGCGCTTCGTGGGACAGGGCGTACAATGAGCAGTTCTTC. It specifies CASSEASASWDRAYNEQFF.